This is a list of T cell receptor beta chains from one sample in a study of technical replicates of blood from several donors. Using immunoSEQ multiplex PCR, the repertoire was profiled, and TCRdb retains in-frame clones only, with some absent. The sample consists of around 56,000 clones, more than 90% of them appearing once. Sequencing was done on a sample of PBMCs. The source is a human donor in good health. Some clones in this sample may be carry-over from other donors' samples. Each CDR3 is given with its conserved first and last residue. Fields, in order: V gene, clone size, J gene, D gene, CDR3 protein, CDR3 DNA. D genes are given only for firm matches. Expanded clones are given a class, and other clones once, few, many or no size at all.

v_gene: TRBV21-1
abundance: .
j_gene: TRBJ2-7
d_gene: .
CDR3aa: CASSGPGQGSYEQYF
CDR3nt: TGTGCCAGCAGCGGGCCGGGACAGGGCTCCTACGAGCAGTACTTC

v_gene: TRBV5-1
abundance: .
j_gene: TRBJ2-7
d_gene: TRBD1
CDR3aa: CASSFEDRVGEQYF
CDR3nt: TGCGCCAGCAGCTTCGAAGACAGGGTCGGCGAGCAGTACTTC

v_gene: TRBV20-1
abundance: .
j_gene: TRBJ2-1
d_gene: .
CDR3aa: CSASRYSEQFF
CDR3nt: TGCAGTGCTAGCCGGTATTCTGAGCAGTTCTTC

v_gene: TRBV29-1
abundance: once
j_gene: TRBJ2-1
d_gene: TRBD2
CDR3aa: CSVEGSSGAPFF
CDR3nt: TGCAGCGTTGAGGGGAGTAGCGGGGCCCCATTCTTC

v_gene: TRBV5-6
abundance: .
j_gene: TRBJ1-4
d_gene: TRBD1
CDR3aa: CASRLTGAGNEKLFF
CDR3nt: TGTGCCAGCAGATTAACAGGGGCCGGTAATGAAAAACTGTTTTTT

v_gene: TRBV7-3
abundance: .
j_gene: TRBJ2-1
d_gene: TRBD1
CDR3aa: CASSSSQGPVSSYNEQFF
CDR3nt: TGTGCCAGCAGCTCCTCACAGGGGCCCGTAAGCTCCTACAATGAGCAGTTCTTC

v_gene: TRBV7-8
abundance: once
j_gene: TRBJ2-3
d_gene: TRBD2
CDR3aa: CASSAPLRLAGRSGQYF
CDR3nt: TGTGCCAGCAGCGCTCCCCTCCGACTAGCGGGGAGGTCAGGGCAGTATTTT

v_gene: TRBV4-3
abundance: .
j_gene: TRBJ2-7
d_gene: .
CDR3aa: CASSQDQDISYEQYF
CDR3nt: TGCGCCAGCAGCCAAGATCAGGACATTTCCTACGAGCAGTACTTC

v_gene: TRBV4-2
abundance: .
j_gene: TRBJ1-5
d_gene: TRBD1
CDR3aa: CASSPGGDQPQHF
CDR3nt: TGTGCCAGCAGCCCAGGGGGAGATCAGCCCCAGCATTTT

v_gene: TRBV9
abundance: .
j_gene: TRBJ1-1
d_gene: .
CDR3aa: CASRKQLGGTEAFF
CDR3nt: TGTGCCAGCAGGAAACAACTGGGGGGGACTGAAGCTTTCTTT

v_gene: TRBV18
abundance: .
j_gene: TRBJ2-3
d_gene: TRBD2
CDR3aa: CASSELAGGQSGDTQYF
CDR3nt: TGTGCCAGCTCAGAGCTAGCGGGAGGCCAAAGTGGAGATACGCAGTATTTT

v_gene: TRBV27
abundance: .
j_gene: TRBJ2-7
d_gene: .
CDR3aa: CASSPGQTHYEQYF
CDR3nt: TGTGCCAGCAGCCCTGGACAGACACATTACGAGCAGTACTTC

v_gene: TRBV29-1
abundance: .
j_gene: TRBJ1-1
d_gene: .
CDR3aa: CSVEQAGAEAFF
CDR3nt: TGCAGCGTTGAGCAGGCCGGGGCTGAAGCTTTCTTT

v_gene: TRBV19
abundance: .
j_gene: TRBJ1-1
d_gene: TRBD1
CDR3aa: CASSIPGQGGSVAFF
CDR3nt: TGTGCCAGTAGTATTCCCGGACAGGGGGGCTCTGTGGCTTTCTTT

v_gene: TRBV11-2
abundance: .
j_gene: TRBJ2-4
d_gene: .
CDR3aa: CASSQPFRGPKNIQYF
CDR3nt: TGTGCCAGCAGCCAGCCCTTCCGAGGCCCCAAAAACATTCAGTACTTC

v_gene: TRBV4-3
abundance: .
j_gene: TRBJ1-5
d_gene: .
CDR3aa: CASSQDSGSGQPQHF
CDR3nt: TGCGCCAGCAGCCAAGATTCCGGGTCAGGGCAGCCCCAGCATTTT

v_gene: TRBV5-1
abundance: .
j_gene: TRBJ2-7
d_gene: TRBD1
CDR3aa: CASSSSIRTGEGEQYF
CDR3nt: TGCGCCAGCAGCTCCTCAATCCGGACAGGGGAGGGCGAGCAGTACTTC

v_gene: TRBV9
abundance: .
j_gene: TRBJ2-1
d_gene: TRBD1
CDR3aa: CASSARGRNQFF
CDR3nt: TGTGCCAGCAGCGCCAGGGGGCGGAACCAGTTCTTC

v_gene: TRBV7-9
abundance: .
j_gene: TRBJ1-1
d_gene: TRBD1
CDR3aa: CASREGGWNTEAFF
CDR3nt: TGTGCCAGTCGCGAAGGGGGCTGGAACACTGAAGCTTTCTTT

v_gene: TRBV5-8
abundance: .
j_gene: TRBJ1-2
d_gene: .
CDR3aa: CASSLTVNYGYTF
CDR3nt: TGTGCCAGCAGCTTGACAGTGAACTATGGCTACACCTTC

v_gene: TRBV7-8
abundance: .
j_gene: TRBJ2-3
d_gene: .
CDR3aa: CASSLGLGKWSGSTDTQYF
CDR3nt: TGTGCCAGCAGCTTAGGGCTAGGCAAATGGTCGGGTAGCACAGATACGCAGTATTTT

v_gene: TRBV2
abundance: .
j_gene: TRBJ1-5
d_gene: .
CDR3aa: CASKITWGDQPQHF
CDR3nt: TGTGCCAGCAAAATCACGTGGGGCGATCAGCCCCAGCATTTT

v_gene: TRBV5-4
abundance: .
j_gene: TRBJ1-5
d_gene: TRBD1
CDR3aa: CASSKDRGNQPQHF
CDR3nt: TGTGCCAGCAGCAAAGACAGGGGGAATCAGCCCCAGCATTTT

v_gene: TRBV7-3
abundance: .
j_gene: TRBJ2-7
d_gene: .
CDR3aa: CASSQGLAGTYEQYF
CDR3nt: TGTGCCAGCAGCCAGGGATTGGCGGGGACCTACGAGCAGTACTTC

v_gene: TRBV5-6
abundance: .
j_gene: TRBJ2-7
d_gene: TRBD1
CDR3aa: CASSRQGIPYEQYF
CDR3nt: TGTGCCAGCAGTCGACAGGGTATTCCCTACGAGCAGTACTTC

v_gene: TRBV5-4
abundance: few
j_gene: TRBJ2-1
d_gene: .
CDR3aa: CASSYATVFTYNEQFF
CDR3nt: TGTGCCAGCAGCTACGCGACTGTATTCACCTACAATGAGCAGTTCTTC

v_gene: TRBV9
abundance: .
j_gene: TRBJ1-1
d_gene: .
CDR3aa: CASSTSRGPTEAFF
CDR3nt: TGTGCCAGCAGCACAAGCAGGGGACCCACTGAAGCTTTCTTT

v_gene: TRBV7-8
abundance: .
j_gene: TRBJ2-2
d_gene: TRBD2
CDR3aa: CASSLTSGRAGELFF
CDR3nt: TGTGCCAGCAGCCTGACTAGCGGGAGAGCCGGGGAGCTGTTTTTT

v_gene: TRBV7-2
abundance: .
j_gene: TRBJ2-7
d_gene: TRBD2
CDR3aa: CASSLEASGVFEQYF
CDR3nt: TGTGCCAGCAGCTTAGAAGCTAGCGGGGTATTCGAGCAGTACTTC

v_gene: TRBV11-1
abundance: .
j_gene: TRBJ2-7
d_gene: .
CDR3aa: CASSFGRGYYEQYF
CDR3nt: TGTGCCAGCAGCTTCGGCAGGGGCTACTACGAGCAGTACTTC

v_gene: TRBV19
abundance: .
j_gene: TRBJ1-1
d_gene: .
CDR3aa: CASLRRSGPTEAFF
CDR3nt: TGTGCCAGTCTAAGGAGGTCCGGTCCCACTGAAGCTTTCTTT